These 25 T cell receptor beta chains originate from one sample sequenced in a study of identical twins. MiXCR, run by TCRdb on the 5' RACE reads, gives a single entry per CDR3 protein. This repertoire shows around 95,000 distinct CDR3 sequences, under 6.5% found once; its top ten account for more than 10%. Material: memory T cells sorted from blood. Every receptor here comes from a woman between 50 and 59 years old in good health.

This clonotype has only a few counts. This chain uses TRBV5-4 with TRBJ2-2, with D hard to call. Looked up from germline, CDR1 is SGHNT and CDR2 is YYREEE (reference sequence). The V gene lost 0 bases and the J gene lost 8 bases, with 5 bases spanning the gap. The CDR3 sequence is 12 residues long. CDR3 nucleotide sequence: TGTGCCAGCAGCTTGGGTGAGGGGGAGCTGTTTTTT. Translating it yields CASSLGEGELFF.

This clonotype was counted many times. The gene calls are TRBV5-1 and TRBJ2-1; D is perhaps TRBD2 (7 bases). Germline CDR1 and CDR2: SGHRS and YFSETQ. V lost 5 bases, J lost 5 bases, and 11 bases lay in between. There are 13 residues in the CDR3. As DNA, the CDR3 is TGCGCCAGCAGGGCGGGGGCCAACAATGAGCAGTTCTTC. Translating it yields CASRAGANNEQFF.

This clonotype came up a few times. The chain carries TRBV18 and TRBJ2-5; 8 nucleotides line up with TRBD2. This CDR3 has 16 residues. Trimming took 2 bases from V and 4 from J; bases not matched to a gene: 9. Germline V gene sequence: CDR1 KGHSH, CDR2 LQKENI. The CDR3 region has the DNA TGTGCCAGCTCACCAGAGTTGGCGGGAGGAGGAGAGACCCAGTACTTC. This gives the protein CASSPELAGGGETQYF. The full variable domain, its missing parts supplied by reference TRBV18 and TRBJ2-5, is NAGVMQNPRHLVRRRGQEARLRCSPMKGHSHVYWYRQLPEEGLKFMVYLQKENIIDESGMPKERFSAEFPKEGPSILRIQQVVRGDSAAYFCASSPELAGGGETQYFGPGTRLLVL.

This clonotype showed up many times. The chain employs TRBV7-8 and TRBJ1-3; no clear D. Trimming cost V 5 bases and J 2 bases, with 10 bases left between them. The length of the CDR3 is 14 residues. Germline values: CDR1 SGHVS, CDR2 FQNEAQ. Here the CDR3 reads CASSQTSAGNTIYF. In DNA form, the CDR3 reads TGTGCCAGCAGCCAAACTTCAGCTGGAAACACCATATATTTT.

This clonotype was seen at least ten times. The chain carries TRBV29-1 and TRBJ2-5; a possible D gene is TRBD1 (5 bases). CDR3 size: 11 residues. Germline V gives CDR1 SQVTM, CDR2 ANQGSEA. Trimming cost V 6 bases and J 2 bases, with 7 bases left between them. The CDR3 loop reads CSVTVQETQYF. The CDR3 DNA is TGCAGCGTGACAGTTCAAGAGACCCAGTACTTC.

This clonotype was seen at least ten times. The V gene is TRBV29-1, the J gene TRBJ2-3, with 9 nucleotides matching TRBD1. V shed 6 bases and J 6 bases; nucleotides not matched to a gene: 10. The germline CDR1 and CDR2 sequences are SQVTM and ANQGSEA. The CDR3 totals 14 residues. The CDR3 reads CSVVQGAKRDTQYF. The CDR3 DNA is TGCAGCGTAGTACAGGGGGCTAAGAGGGATACGCAGTATTTT.

This clonotype has a count of ten or more. The chain uses TRBV5-4 and TRBJ1-6; tentative D call: TRBD1 (6 bases). This CDR3 region has 13 residues. The germline gives CDR1 SGHNT, CDR2 YYREEE (reference sequence). The V gene lost 2 bases and the J gene lost 8 bases, with 8 bases spanning the gap. The CDR3 protein is CASSLYRDSPLHF. The CDR3, as DNA: TGTGCCAGCAGCTTATACAGGGATTCACCCCTCCACTTT.

This clonotype occurred many times. CDR3 nucleotides: TGTGCCACCAGTGATTTAGGGGTAGGAGAGACCCAGTACTTC. Translating gives CATSDLGVGETQYF. The genes are TRBV24-1 and TRBJ2-5, with a tentative D call TRBD1 (5 bases). The V gene lost 1 base and the J gene lost 4 bases, with 9 bases spanning the gap. Germline assignment: CDR1 KGHDR and CDR2 SFDVKD. The CDR3 loop spans 14 amino acids.

The chain uses TRBV7-9 and TRBJ1-5, with D perhaps matching TRBD1 (6 bases). CDR1 and CDR2 (germline): SEHNR, FQNEAQ (reference sequence). This CDR3 region has 12 residues. The V end lost 8 bases, the J end lost 2 bases, and 7 bases lay between the germline ends. CDR3 in DNA: TGTGCCAGCGAGGGGGGCAATCAGCCCCAGCATTTT. Protein sequence: CASEGGNQPQHF.

This clonotype was picked up a small number of times. The chain carries TRBV11-2 and TRBJ2-3, with TRBD2 matching 11 bases. J lost 2 bases, V lost 4 bases, and 11 bases had no gene match. Germline V lookup: CDR1 SGHAT, CDR2 FQNNGV. The CDR3 is made up of 18 amino acids. This chain's CDR3 is CASSWPGLAVRLTDTQYF. CDR3 sequence (DNA): TGTGCCAGCAGCTGGCCGGGACTAGCGGTTAGGCTCACAGATACGCAGTATTTT.

V and J are TRBV20-1 and TRBJ2-5, with 12 bases fitting TRBD2. V lost 4 bases and J lost 2; bases outside the gene matches: 5. This CDR3 spans 15 amino acids. Germline lookup yields CDR1 DFQATT and CDR2 SNEGSKA (reference sequence). This CDR3 reads CSATSLAGGQETQYF. The CDR3 coding sequence is TGCAGTGCTACAAGTCTAGCGGGAGGGCAAGAGACCCAGTACTTC.

The chain carries TRBV5-1 and TRBJ2-2; D not resolved. The CDR3 loop spans 13 amino acids. The V gene lost 0 bases and the J gene lost 7 bases, with 7 bases spanning the gap. CDR1 is SGHRS, CDR2 YFSETQ, per germline. In DNA form, the CDR3 reads TGCGCCAGCAGCTTGGATCCCGGCGGGGAGCTGTTTTTT. The encoded protein is CASSLDPGGELFF.

This clonotype came up a few times. The rearrangement uses TRBV28 and TRBJ2-3; weak D call: TRBD2 (6 bases). The V gene lost 5 bases and the J gene lost 8 bases, with 20 bases spanning the gap. The length of the CDR3 is 15 residues. The germline V gene encodes CDR1 MDHEN and CDR2 SYDVKM. CDR3 DNA: TGTGCCAGCAGTCCCCCCCGAATGGGAGCGGGTACGCAGTATTTT. This encodes CASSPPRMGAGTQYF.

This clonotype was observed at least ten times. This sequence joins TRBV6-1 and TRBJ1-2; D gene uncertain. Trimming pared 1 base from V and 0 bases from J, leaving 9 bases between. Germline V gene sequence: CDR1 MNHNS, CDR2 SASEGT. The CDR3 is 15 residues long. The CDR3 DNA sequence: TGTGCCAGCAGTGAAGGGACTTTAGCTAACTATGGCTACACCTTC. Translated, it gives CASSEGTLANYGYTF.

This clonotype showed up many times. The chain has TRBV5-6 and TRBJ2-5, with 8 bases matching TRBD1. Germline loops: CDR1 SGHDT, CDR2 YYEEEE. V shed 4 bases and J 5 bases; nucleotides not matched to a gene: 13. The CDR3 has 16 residues. The CDR3 nucleotides read TGTGCCAGCAGCCCGTTAGCGGACAGGGCCTGGGAGACCCAGTACTTC. Its protein is CASSPLADRAWETQYF.

This clonotype was counted a few times. The rearrangement links TRBV20-1 to TRBJ1-5; D remains unclear. Trimming took off 5 bases at V and 4 bases at J, with 12 bases between the two ends. Looked up from germline, CDR1 is DFQATT and CDR2 is SNEGSKA (reference sequence). The CDR3 is 13 residues long. CDR3 protein: CSAPPGLNQPQHF. The CDR3 bases are TGCAGTGCTCCGCCGGGCCTAAATCAGCCCCAGCATTTT.

This clonotype occurred many times. V is TRBV4-2 and J is TRBJ2-3, with TRBD2 matching 10 bases. Per germline, CDR1 LGHNA and CDR2 YNFKEQ. CDR3 length: 18 residues. The V and J ends lost 2 bases and 3 bases, in that order; junction bases with no gene match: 11. The chain's CDR3 is CASSQRARTSGATDTQYF. The CDR3 region has the DNA TGTGCCAGCAGCCAACGGGCCAGGACTAGCGGAGCAACAGATACGCAGTATTTT.

This clonotype showed up just a few times. The chain employs TRBV23-1 and TRBJ2-1, with D perhaps matching TRBD2 (6 bases). TRBV23-1 is recorded as an ORF, its role being uncertain. V lost 4 bases and J 0 bases, leaving 10 bases between the germline ends. CDR3 length: 15 amino acids. The CDR3 loop is CASSPLASSYNEQFF. DNA of the CDR3: TGCGCCAGCAGTCCGCTAGCGAGCTCCTACAATGAGCAGTTCTTC.

This clonotype was found many times. The chain employs TRBV18 and TRBJ2-5, with D unresolved. The CDR3 has 12 residues. In germline, CDR1 is KGHSH, CDR2 LQKENI. The V gene lost 3 bases and the J gene lost 4 bases, with 6 bases spanning the gap. The chain's CDR3 is CASSPLSETQYF. The CDR3 bases are TGTGCCAGCTCACCTCTCTCAGAGACCCAGTACTTC.

V and J are TRBV5-4 and TRBJ2-4; the match to TRBD1 covers 8 bases. The CDR3 is made up of 16 amino acids. V lost 3 bases, J lost 0 bases, and 5 bases stayed unmatched. Germline values: CDR1 SGHNT, CDR2 YYREEE (reference sequence). For the CDR3, the DNA is TGTGCCAGCAGCTCAAGACAGGGGCTAGCCAAAAACATTCAGTACTTC. Translation: CASSSRQGLAKNIQYF.

This chain joins TRBV5-6 and TRBJ2-6; 9 bases line up with TRBD1. Germline lookup yields CDR1 SGHDT and CDR2 YYEEEE. The J segment lost 3 bases and the V segment lost 6 bases, leaving 10 bases of the junction unmatched. The CDR3 has 17 amino acids. The CDR3 loop reads CASTPTGGASGANVLTF. The CDR3 bases are TGTGCCAGCACTCCCACAGGGGGCGCGAGTGGGGCCAACGTCCTGACTTTC.

This clonotype was detected only a few times. The chain links TRBV15 to TRBJ2-2, with TRBD1 matching over 7 bases. CDR3 length: 14 residues. The V gene end was trimmed by 6 bases and the J gene end by 4 bases; junction bases not matched to a gene: 5. Germline V gene lookup returns CDR1 LNHNV and CDR2 YYDKDF (reference sequence). The CDR3 nucleotides are TGTGCCACCAGTAGGGACAGACTCACCGGGGAGCTGTTTTTT. Its translation: CATSRDRLTGELFF.

This clonotype was recorded many times. V and J are TRBV5-5 and TRBJ1-2, with 9 nucleotides matching TRBD1. J lost 6 bases, V lost 4 bases, and 4 bases had no gene match. The V gene's germline CDR1 is SGHKS and CDR2 YYEKEE (reference sequence). The CDR3 has 13 residues. The CDR3 DNA follows: TGTGCCAGCAGCCCCAGGGACAGGGATGGCTACACCTTC. Amino acid sequence: CASSPRDRDGYTF.

This CDR3 reads CASSLATGQRNEQFF. The DNA for the CDR3 is TGTGCCAGCAGCTTAGCCACAGGACAGCGAAATGAGCAGTTCTTC. The chain couples TRBV7-9 to TRBJ2-1; possibly TRBD1 for D (6 bases). Trimming left V 0 bases short and J 7 bases short, with 13 bases between. CDR1 and CDR2 from the germline V gene are SEHNR and FQNEAQ (reference sequence). This CDR3 has 15 residues.

The chain couples TRBV3-1 to TRBJ2-3, with 15 bases that match TRBD2. Germline V gene data show CDR1 as LGHDT and CDR2 as YNNKEL (reference sequence). The CDR3 totals 17 residues. The V and J ends lost 4 bases and 6 bases, in that order; junction bases with no gene match: 8. The CDR3 DNA follows: TGTGCCAGCAGCCGGATCGGGACTAGCGGGAGGAGTGATACGCAGTATTTT. This gives the protein CASSRIGTSGRSDTQYF.